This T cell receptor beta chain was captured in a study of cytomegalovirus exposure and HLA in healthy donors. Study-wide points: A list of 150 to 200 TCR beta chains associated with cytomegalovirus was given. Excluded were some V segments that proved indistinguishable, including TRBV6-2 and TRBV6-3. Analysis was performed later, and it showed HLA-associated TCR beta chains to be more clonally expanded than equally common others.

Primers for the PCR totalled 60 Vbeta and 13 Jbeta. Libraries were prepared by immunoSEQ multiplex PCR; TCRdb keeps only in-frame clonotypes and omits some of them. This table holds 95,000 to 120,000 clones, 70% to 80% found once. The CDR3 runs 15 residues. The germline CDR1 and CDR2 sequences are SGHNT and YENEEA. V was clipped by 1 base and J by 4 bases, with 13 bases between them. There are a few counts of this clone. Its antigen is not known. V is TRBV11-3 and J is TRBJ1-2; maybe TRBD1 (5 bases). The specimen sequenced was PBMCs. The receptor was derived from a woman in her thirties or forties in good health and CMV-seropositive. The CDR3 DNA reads TGTGCCAGCAGCTTAGGTATCAGGGCGAGCTATGGCTACACCTTC. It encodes CASSLGIRASYGYTF.